The 3 T cell receptor beta chains reported below all come from one sample, sequenced in a study of cytomegalovirus exposure and HLA in healthy donors (dated 2017 in TCRdb). Library construction relied on the immunoSEQ multiplex PCR assay. A mixture of 60 forward primers for TCR Vbeta segments and 13 reverse primers for TCR Jbeta segments was used in the multiplex PCR. This is the immuneACCESS table as TCRdb keeps it, with only in-frame sequences that have V and J called. A part of the clones is gone; compared with another copy, unresolved V genes explain less than half, and the rest is unexplained. This sample lists more than 85,000 clones; approximately 83% were detected once. Around 1.9% of the sample rests with the top ten. The material sequenced was PBMCs. All receptors derive from a man aged 35 to 55 in good health and CMV-seronegative.

This sequence joins TRBV9 and TRBJ1-2; 10 nucleotides align to TRBD1. This CDR3 has 15 amino acids. Germline loops: CDR1 SGDLS, CDR2 YYNGEE. J lost 3 bases, V lost 3 bases, and 5 bases had no gene match. DNA of the CDR3: TGTGCCAGCAGCGCCACCGGGACAGGGGACTATGGCTACACCTTC. This translates into CASSATGTGDYGYTF.

J is TRBJ1-1 and V is TRBV19, with D possibly being TRBD1 (6 bases). V was trimmed by 5 bases and J by 0 bases, leaving 13 bases between them. The CDR3 sequence is 15 residues long. Per the germline V gene, CDR1 is LNHDA and CDR2 is SQIVND (reference sequence). The CDR3 is CASSPRTDLNTEAFF. The DNA for the CDR3 is TGTGCCAGTAGTCCGCGGACAGATTTGAACACTGAAGCTTTCTTT.

The rearrangement uses TRBV9 and TRBJ1-6; D is undetermined. CDR1 SGDLS and CDR2 YYNGEE come from the germline V gene. The CDR3 extends over 13 amino acids. V lost 2 bases and J 10 bases, leaving 10 bases between the germline ends. The chain's CDR3 is CASSVDIQSPLHF. The CDR3 nucleotides are TGTGCCAGCAGCGTCGACATCCAATCACCCCTCCACTTT. Based on the CDR3 plus reference TRBV9 and TRBJ1-6, the full variable domain is DSGVTQTPKHLITATGQRVTLRCSPRSGDLSVYWYQQSLDQGLQFLIQYYNGEERAKGNILERFSAQQFPDLHSELNLSSLELGDSALYFCASSVDIQSPLHFGNGTRLTVT.